The sequence of this TCR beta chain was determined in a study of technical replicates of blood from a handful of donors. Assay: immunoSEQ multiplex PCR; the TCRdb copy retains only in-frame clones and omits some. The sample holds about 68,000 clones, around 97% seen once. Trimming removed 5 bases from V and 2 bases from J, with 17 bases in between. The CDR3 contains 15 residues. CDR1 and CDR2 (germline): SGHNT, YYREEE (reference sequence). Specimen: T cells isolated from PBMCs. The chain carries TRBV5-4 and TRBJ2-7; the D gene is possibly TRBD1 (6 bases). The sequence was obtained from a human donor in good health. CDR3 protein: CASRDQGLSAYEQYF. CDR3 in DNA: TGTGCCAGCAGGGACCAGGGGTTGTCCGCCTACGAGCAGTACTTC.